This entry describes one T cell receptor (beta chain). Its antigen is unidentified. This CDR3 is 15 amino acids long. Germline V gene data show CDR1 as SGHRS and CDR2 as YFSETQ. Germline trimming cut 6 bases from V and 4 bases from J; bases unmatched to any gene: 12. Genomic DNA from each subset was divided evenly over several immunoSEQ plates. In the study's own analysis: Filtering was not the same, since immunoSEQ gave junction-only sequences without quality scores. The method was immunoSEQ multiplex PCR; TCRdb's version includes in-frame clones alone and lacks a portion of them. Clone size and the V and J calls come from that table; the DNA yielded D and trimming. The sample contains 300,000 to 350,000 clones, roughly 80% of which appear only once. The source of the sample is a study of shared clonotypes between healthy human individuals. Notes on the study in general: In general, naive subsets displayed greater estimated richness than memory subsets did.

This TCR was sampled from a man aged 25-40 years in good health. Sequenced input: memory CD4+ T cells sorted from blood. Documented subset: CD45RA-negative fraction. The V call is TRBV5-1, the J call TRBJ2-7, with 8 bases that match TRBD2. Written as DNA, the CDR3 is TGCGCCAGCACCATATCAGCGGGAGCTGTTTACGAGCAGTACTTC. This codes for CASTISAGAVYEQYF.